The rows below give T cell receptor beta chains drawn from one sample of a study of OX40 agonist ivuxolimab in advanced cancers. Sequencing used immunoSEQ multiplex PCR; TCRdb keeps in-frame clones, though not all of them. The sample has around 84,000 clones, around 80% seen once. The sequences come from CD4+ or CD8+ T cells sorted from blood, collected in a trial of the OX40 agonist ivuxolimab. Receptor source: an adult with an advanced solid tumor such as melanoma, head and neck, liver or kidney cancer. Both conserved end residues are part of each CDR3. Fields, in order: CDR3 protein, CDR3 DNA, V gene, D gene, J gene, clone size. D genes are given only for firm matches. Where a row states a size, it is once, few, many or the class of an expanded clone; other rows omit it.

cdr3_aa: CASSDRAASYNEQFF
cdr3_nt: TGTGCCAGCAGTGACCGAGCGGCCTCCTACAATGAGCAGTTCTTC
v_call: TRBV6-1
d_call: -
j_call: TRBJ2-1
clone_size: -

cdr3_aa: CASSRIAGVGSDTQYF
cdr3_nt: TGCGCCAGCAGCAGAATAGCGGGAGTAGGGTCAGATACGCAGTATTTT
v_call: TRBV5-1
d_call: TRBD2
j_call: TRBJ2-3
clone_size: -

cdr3_aa: CASSERLSGELFF
cdr3_nt: TGTGCCAGCAGCGAGCGGTTATCCGGGGAGCTGTTTTTT
v_call: TRBV7-3
d_call: -
j_call: TRBJ2-2
clone_size: -

cdr3_aa: CASSRAGESYEQYF
cdr3_nt: TGTGCCAGCAGCCGAGCGGGAGAGTCCTACGAGCAGTACTTC
v_call: TRBV6-5
d_call: TRBD2
j_call: TRBJ2-7
clone_size: -

cdr3_aa: CASSFQGNQPQHF
cdr3_nt: TGTGCCAGCAGCTTTCAGGGGAATCAGCCCCAGCATTTT
v_call: TRBV7-8
d_call: -
j_call: TRBJ1-5
clone_size: once

cdr3_aa: CASSYSRPLMGYGYTF
cdr3_nt: TGTGCCAGCAGTTACTCGAGGCCTTTAATGGGCTATGGCTACACCTTC
v_call: TRBV6-5
d_call: -
j_call: TRBJ1-2
clone_size: -

cdr3_aa: CASSFSGSMGYNEQFF
cdr3_nt: TGTGCCAGTAGTTTTAGCGGGAGTATGGGATACAATGAGCAGTTCTTC
v_call: TRBV19
d_call: TRBD2
j_call: TRBJ2-1
clone_size: -

cdr3_aa: CASSTGQGGYEKLFF
cdr3_nt: TGTGCCAGCAGTACGGGACAGGGCGGCTATGAAAAACTGTTTTTT
v_call: TRBV2
d_call: TRBD1
j_call: TRBJ1-4
clone_size: -

cdr3_aa: CASTPFGGRSGNTIYF
cdr3_nt: TGTGCCAGCACCCCTTTTGGGGGCCGCTCTGGAAACACCATATATTTT
v_call: TRBV5-6
d_call: -
j_call: TRBJ1-3
clone_size: medium-sized

cdr3_aa: CASSPGDRGTDTQYF
cdr3_nt: TGTGCCAGCAGCCCCGGGGACCGAGGCACAGATACGCAGTATTTT
v_call: TRBV9
d_call: -
j_call: TRBJ2-3
clone_size: -

cdr3_aa: CASSQQVLQETQYF
cdr3_nt: TGCGCCAGCAGCCAACAGGTACTCCAAGAGACCCAGTACTTC
v_call: TRBV4-3
d_call: -
j_call: TRBJ2-5
clone_size: -

cdr3_aa: CASSMVPSGTGNTIYF
cdr3_nt: TGTGCCAGTAGTATGGTCCCAAGCGGCACTGGAAACACCATATATTTT
v_call: TRBV19
d_call: -
j_call: TRBJ1-3
clone_size: -

cdr3_aa: CASSQAGRGPLSNQPQHF
cdr3_nt: TGCGCCAGCAGCCAAGCGGGCAGGGGGCCTTTGAGCAATCAGCCCCAGCATTTT
v_call: TRBV4-1
d_call: TRBD1
j_call: TRBJ1-5
clone_size: few

cdr3_aa: CASSAQTGLETQYF
cdr3_nt: TGTGCCAGCAGCGCTCAGACAGGGCTAGAGACCCAGTACTTC
v_call: TRBV9
d_call: TRBD1
j_call: TRBJ2-5
clone_size: -

cdr3_aa: CASSLAGGPNGETQYF
cdr3_nt: TGTGCCAGCAGCTTAGCTGGGGGACCCAATGGAGAGACCCAGTACTTC
v_call: TRBV7-6
d_call: -
j_call: TRBJ2-5
clone_size: -

cdr3_aa: CASSLSAGRGQNTGELFF
cdr3_nt: TGTGCCAGCAGCTTATCAGCGGGGAGGGGTCAGAACACCGGGGAGCTGTTTTTT
v_call: TRBV7-9
d_call: TRBD2
j_call: TRBJ2-2
clone_size: -

cdr3_aa: CASFDRPNYGYTF
cdr3_nt: TGTGCCAGCTTCGACAGACCCAACTATGGCTACACCTTC
v_call: TRBV6-5
d_call: -
j_call: TRBJ1-2
clone_size: -

cdr3_aa: CSANSDGGYTF
cdr3_nt: TGCAGCGCCAACTCGGACGGTGGCTACACCTTC
v_call: TRBV29-1
d_call: -
j_call: TRBJ1-2
clone_size: -

cdr3_aa: CASSFRTEAFF
cdr3_nt: TGTGCCAGCAGCTTCCGCACTGAAGCTTTCTTT
v_call: TRBV28
d_call: -
j_call: TRBJ1-1
clone_size: -

cdr3_aa: CASSPTASYEQYF
cdr3_nt: TGTGCCAGTAGTCCGACAGCTTCCTACGAGCAGTACTTC
v_call: TRBV19
d_call: -
j_call: TRBJ2-7
clone_size: -

cdr3_aa: CASSESRCQPQHF
cdr3_nt: TGCGCCAGCAGTGAGTCCCGTTGCCAGCCCCAGCATTTT
v_call: TRBV10-1
d_call: -
j_call: TRBJ1-5
clone_size: -

cdr3_aa: CASSQDWGRHYEQYF
cdr3_nt: TGTGCCAGCAGCCAAGACTGGGGGAGGCACTACGAGCAGTACTTC
v_call: TRBV14
d_call: -
j_call: TRBJ2-7
clone_size: -

cdr3_aa: CASSSRQSTSGGTQYF
cdr3_nt: TGTGCCAGCAGCTCCCGCCAAAGTACTAGCGGGGGTACGCAGTATTTT
v_call: TRBV5-4
d_call: TRBD2
j_call: TRBJ2-3
clone_size: -

cdr3_aa: CASLPGGNQPQHF
cdr3_nt: TGTGCCAGCCTCCCGGGGGGCAATCAGCCCCAGCATTTT
v_call: TRBV6-1
d_call: -
j_call: TRBJ1-5
clone_size: -

cdr3_aa: CASSHGGGHTDTQYF
cdr3_nt: TGTGCCAGCAGCCACGGGGGGGGGCATACAGATACGCAGTATTTT
v_call: TRBV7-8
d_call: TRBD2
j_call: TRBJ2-3
clone_size: -

cdr3_aa: CASSVSGRSSYEQYF
cdr3_nt: TGTGCCAGCAGCGTTAGCGGGAGGAGCTCCTACGAGCAGTACTTC
v_call: TRBV9
d_call: TRBD2
j_call: TRBJ2-7
clone_size: -